A selection of T cell receptor beta chains follows, all from one sample in a study of identical twins. TCRdb independently ran MiXCR on the 5' RACE reads; one entry per CDR3 protein. Of 420,000 or so distinct CDR3 sequences listed, 18% are singletons. Sequencing was performed on naive T cells sorted from blood. The origin of the receptors is a man in his forties or fifties in good health. The CDR3 runs from the conserved cysteine through the conserved F or W. Rows give clone size only sometimes, using once, few, many, or a class for an expanded clone.

v_call clone_size cdr3_aa
TRBV20-1 few CSARDVSEQSNTGELFF
TRBV20-1 - CSATPSGGVSWETQYF
TRBV5-1 many CASSPGQLSDTQYF
TRBV20-1 - CSAIGLGLAGDRGQYF
TRBV5-1 many CASSFGYEQYF
TRBV12-3/TRBV12-4 many CASSLADGLNEKLFF
TRBV4-3 few CASSQDTVLGGYTF
TRBV11-2 - CASSAIRGPSYNEQFF
TRBV5-1 many CASTPPGARNEQFF
TRBV18 many CASSPGTGAREQYF
TRBV20-1 few CSARASGTTQHYNEQFF
TRBV7-6 many CASSTSRGPQPYEQYF
TRBV28 - CASSLKGRGRSYEQYF
TRBV4-3 few CASSLAGGVGDTQYF
TRBV28 many CASRPSARGHTGELFF
TRBV6-2/TRBV6-3 - CASTPFQGPYEQYF
TRBV11-2 few CASSLGLAGGGNEQFF
TRBV4-3 few CASSQEKGGGGIPDTQYF
TRBV20-1 - CSARPPSTDTQYF
TRBV29-1 few CSYRQGGGTEAFF
TRBV20-1 many CSASGGANPQETQYF
TRBV25-1 few CASSEYTSGSYVEQFF
TRBV29-1 few CSVEGSRAYEQYF
TRBV10-3 - CAIKVNSYNEQFF
TRBV28 many CASSLSHRGGEKLFF
TRBV12-3/TRBV12-4 many CASSLRTGPNQPQHF
TRBV1 - CTSSRNGRRCGAFF
TRBV7-8 - CASSSRTGGFEQFF
TRBV28 few CAINKVAGGLIYEQYF
TRBV14 many CASSPRILGELFF
TRBV9 many CASSASGRPRLQEQFF
TRBV6-5 many CASSYSTGVHTQYF
TRBV6-5 many CASRALHEAFF
TRBV15 - CATSPTVSYEQYF